This TCR beta chain was captured in a study of cytomegalovirus exposure and HLA in healthy donors. Whole-study context: Falling in the Caucasian-associated ancestry cluster were 65% to 90% of 300 to 500 genotyped donors.

Regarding this clone: Its antigen is still unknown.

Healthy donors of bone marrow made up the group. CDR1 KGHSH and CDR2 LQKENI come from the germline V gene. This CDR3 is built from 14 residues. V shed 7 bases and J shed 5 bases, with 18 bases lying between them. Findings and caveats of the study: Upon later analysis, HLA-associated TCR beta chains proved more clonally expanded than other, equally common chains.

The PCR made use of 60 Vbeta and 13 Jbeta primers. TCRdb's table, derived via immunoSEQ multiplex PCR, lists solely in-frame clones and lacks some. Its table lists 65,000 to 90,000 clones. The sequence came from a female donor in good health and CMV-seropositive. The sequenced sample was PBMCs. The genes are TRBV18 and TRBJ2-7; D may be TRBD1 (5 bases). CDR3 DNA sequence: TGTGCCAGCTTCAGGGAAAGGGCCCGAAACGAGCAGTACTTC. This gives the protein CASFRERARNEQYF.